Listed below are T cell receptor beta chains from one sample, sequenced in a study of blood T cell repertoires in COVID-19. The method was immunoSEQ multiplex PCR; TCRdb's version includes in-frame clones alone and lacks a portion of them. Of around 220,000 clones in the sample, around 88% were seen once. Sequencing was carried out using peripheral blood. Receptors were obtained from a young man with active or convalescent COVID-19. Both conserved end residues are part of each CDR3.

TRBJ2-1 15 TRBV27 CASSLGLAPYNEQFF
TRBJ2-7 15 TRBV27 CASSLTSGGLDEQYF
TRBJ1-5 16 TRBV19 CASSIGTAYSNQPQHF
TRBJ2-1 16 TRBV25-1 CASSDRPGSPYNEQFF
TRBJ2-2 17 TRBV6-2/TRBV6-3 CASSYATSGLYTGELFF
TRBJ1-1 15 TRBV7-8 CASSLLAGVGTEAFF
TRBJ2-1 16 TRBV5-1 CASSYGTVNSYNEQFF
TRBJ1-3 14 TRBV25-1 CASSEGLPGNTIYF
TRBJ2-5 14 TRBV5-1 CASSLTSGKETQYF
TRBJ1-6 15 TRBV28 CASRQGTSPSTPLHF
TRBJ1-2 14 TRBV7-9 CASSSSLEWYGYTF
TRBJ1-3 15 TRBV2 CASRGVSGEGNTIYF
TRBJ1-2 11 TRBV30 CAWTVDRGYTF
TRBJ2-2 16 TRBV19 CASTQTGGTRTGELFF
TRBJ2-7 14 TRBV6-5 CASSYGPPSYEQYF
TRBJ1-2 13 TRBV24-1 CATSDTAGYGYTF
TRBJ1-5 14 TRBV7-9 CASSLGTPYQPQHF
TRBJ2-7 14 TRBV7-3 CASSLGGASYEQYF
TRBJ2-3 16 TRBV19 CASSNNRGQGRDTQYF
TRBJ1-5 11 TRBV6-7 CASRESQPQHF
TRBJ2-2 14 TRBV6-6 CASREDSEAGELFF
TRBJ2-5 14 TRBV30 CAWRQTGQKETQYF
TRBJ2-1 16 TRBV25-1 CASSISSEEIYNEQFF
TRBJ2-3 12 TRBV27 CASSSGGGTQYF
TRBJ1-1 14 TRBV29-1 CSGLEGATGTEAFF
TRBJ2-1 16 TRBV6-4 CASSDRGTSGISEQFF
TRBJ1-6 16 TRBV6-4 CASSDSVAGGGSPLHF
TRBJ1-1 14 TRBV6-5 CASSYSTINTEAFF
TRBJ2-3 16 TRBV4-1 CASSQVTLTSTDTQYF
TRBJ1-2 14 TRBV6-5 CASTWTGGIYGYTF
TRBJ1-2 14 TRBV7-2 CASSLGGRGYGYTF
TRBJ2-5 15 TRBV19 CASSIGGMAQETQYF
TRBJ2-5 15 TRBV1 CTSSPRGGRQETQYF
TRBJ1-1 11 TRBV30 CAWSGLAEAFF
TRBJ1-2 12 TRBV6-5 CASRRTGTGYTF
TRBJ2-7 15 TRBV18 CASSPPGTGNYEQYF
TRBJ2-1 16 TRBV6-5 CASSSLQGRLVDEQFF
TRBJ2-2 14 TRBV11-3 CASSRRGGPGELFF
TRBJ1-3 19 TRBV28 CASSNKHYGQPRTGNTIYF